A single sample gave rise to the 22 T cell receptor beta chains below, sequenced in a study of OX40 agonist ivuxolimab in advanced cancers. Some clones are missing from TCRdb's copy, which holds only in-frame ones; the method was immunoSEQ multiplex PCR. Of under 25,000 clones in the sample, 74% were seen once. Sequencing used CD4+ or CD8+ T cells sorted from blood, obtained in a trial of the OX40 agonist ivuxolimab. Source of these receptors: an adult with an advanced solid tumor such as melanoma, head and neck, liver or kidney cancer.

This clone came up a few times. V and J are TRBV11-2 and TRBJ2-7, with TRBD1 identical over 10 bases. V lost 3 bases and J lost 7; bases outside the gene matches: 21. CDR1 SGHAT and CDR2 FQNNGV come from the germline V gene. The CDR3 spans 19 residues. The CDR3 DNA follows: TGTGCCAGCAGCTTCTCCGGGACAGGGGCCCCTAGCACCCGTGGGGAGCAGTACTTC. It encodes CASSFSGTGAPSTRGEQYF. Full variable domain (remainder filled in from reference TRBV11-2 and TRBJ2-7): EAGVAQSPRYKIIEKRQSVAFWCNPISGHATLYWYQQILGQGPKLLIQFQNNGVVDDSQLPKDRFSAERLKGVDSTLKIQPAKLEDSAVYLCASSFSGTGAPSTRGEQYFGPGTRLTVT.

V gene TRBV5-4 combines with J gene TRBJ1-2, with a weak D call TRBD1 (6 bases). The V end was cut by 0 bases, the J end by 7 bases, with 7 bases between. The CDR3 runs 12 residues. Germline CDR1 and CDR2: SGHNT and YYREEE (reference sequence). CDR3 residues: CASSLGGGGYTF. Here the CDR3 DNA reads TGTGCCAGCAGCTTGGGAGGGGGTGGCTACACCTTC.

CDR3 DNA: TGTGCCAGCAGCCCTAGCGGGACCTACGAGCAGTACTTC. It codes for CASSPSGTYEQYF. The J gene is TRBJ2-7, the V gene TRBV7-2, with 9 nucleotides matching TRBD2. The CDR3 totals 13 residues. The germline CDR1 and CDR2 sequences are SGHTA and FQGNSA. The ends lost 5 bases at V and 2 bases at J; junction bases unmatched: 1.

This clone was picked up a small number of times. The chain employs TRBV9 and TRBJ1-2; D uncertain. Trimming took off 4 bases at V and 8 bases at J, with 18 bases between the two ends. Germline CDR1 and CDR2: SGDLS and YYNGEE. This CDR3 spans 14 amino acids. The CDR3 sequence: CASSPGWGLSGYTF. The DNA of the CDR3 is TGTGCCAGCAGCCCCGGATGGGGTTTGAGCGGCTACACCTTC.

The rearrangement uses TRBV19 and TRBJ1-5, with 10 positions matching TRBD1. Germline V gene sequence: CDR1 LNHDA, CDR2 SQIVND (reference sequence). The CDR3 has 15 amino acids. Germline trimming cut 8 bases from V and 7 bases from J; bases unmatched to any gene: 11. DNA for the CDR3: TGTGCCAGTCAAACGGGGGGACAGGGGTCCCAGCCCCAGCATTTT. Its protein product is CASQTGGQGSQPQHF. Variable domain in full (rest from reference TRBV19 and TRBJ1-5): DGGITQSPKYLFRKEGQNVTLSCEQNLNHDAMYWYRQDPGQGLRLIYYSQIVNDFQKGDIAEGYSVSREKKESFPLTVTSAQKNPTAFYLCASQTGGQGSQPQHFGDGTRLSIL.

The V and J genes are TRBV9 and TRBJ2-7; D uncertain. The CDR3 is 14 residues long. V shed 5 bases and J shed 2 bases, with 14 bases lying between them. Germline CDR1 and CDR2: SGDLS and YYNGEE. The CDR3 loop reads CASRPNAATYEQYF. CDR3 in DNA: TGTGCCAGCAGACCCAACGCAGCTACCTACGAGCAGTACTTC.

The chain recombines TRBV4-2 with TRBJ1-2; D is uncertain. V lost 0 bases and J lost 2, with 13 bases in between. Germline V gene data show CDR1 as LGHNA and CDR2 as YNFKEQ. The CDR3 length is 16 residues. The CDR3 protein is CASSQDLLVPNYGYTF. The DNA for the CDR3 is TGTGCCAGCAGCCAAGATTTGTTGGTCCCCAACTATGGCTACACCTTC.

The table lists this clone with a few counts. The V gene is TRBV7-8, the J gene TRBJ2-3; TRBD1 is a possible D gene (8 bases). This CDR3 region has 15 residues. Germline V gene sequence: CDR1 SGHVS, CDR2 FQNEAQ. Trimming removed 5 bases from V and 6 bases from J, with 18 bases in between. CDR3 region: CASSLPGQGGDTQYF. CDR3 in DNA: TGTGCCAGCAGCCTACCTGGACAGGGAGGGGATACGCAGTATTTT.

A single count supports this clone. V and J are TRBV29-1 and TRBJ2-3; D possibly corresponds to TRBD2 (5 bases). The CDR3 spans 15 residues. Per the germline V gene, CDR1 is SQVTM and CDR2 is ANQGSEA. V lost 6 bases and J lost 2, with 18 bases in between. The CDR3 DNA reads TGCAGCGTGTGCTGGCTAGCCCTCGTCACAGATACGCAGTATTTT. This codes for CSVCWLALVTDTQYF.

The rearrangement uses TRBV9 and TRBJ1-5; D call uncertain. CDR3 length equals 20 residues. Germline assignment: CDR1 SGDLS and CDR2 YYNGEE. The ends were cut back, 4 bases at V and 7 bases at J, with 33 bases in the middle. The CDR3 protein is CASSLPAESRVWLAPQPQHF. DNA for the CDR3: TGTGCCAGCAGCCTTCCGGCAGAGTCCCGTGTGTGGTTGGCACCCCAGCCCCAGCATTTT.

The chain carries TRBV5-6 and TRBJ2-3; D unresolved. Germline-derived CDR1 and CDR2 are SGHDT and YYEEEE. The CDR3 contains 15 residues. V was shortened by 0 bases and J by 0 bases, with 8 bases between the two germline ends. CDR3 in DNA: TGTGCCAGCAGCTTGGTCCAGGCTAGCACAGATACGCAGTATTTT. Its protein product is CASSLVQASTDTQYF.

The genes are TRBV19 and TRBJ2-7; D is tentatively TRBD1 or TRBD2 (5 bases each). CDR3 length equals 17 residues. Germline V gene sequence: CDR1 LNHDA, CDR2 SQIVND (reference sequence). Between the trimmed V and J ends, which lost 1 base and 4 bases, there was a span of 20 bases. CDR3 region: CASSIGNSGTAFYEQYF. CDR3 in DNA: TGTGCCAGTAGTATAGGAAACTCCGGGACGGCCTTTTACGAGCAGTACTTC.

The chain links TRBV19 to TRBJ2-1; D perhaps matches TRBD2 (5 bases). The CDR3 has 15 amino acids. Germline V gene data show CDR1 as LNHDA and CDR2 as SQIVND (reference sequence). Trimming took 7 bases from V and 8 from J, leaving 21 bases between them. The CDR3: CASTPSGLTTDEQFF. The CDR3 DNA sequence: TGTGCCAGTACCCCATCCGGACTGACTACGGATGAGCAGTTCTTC.

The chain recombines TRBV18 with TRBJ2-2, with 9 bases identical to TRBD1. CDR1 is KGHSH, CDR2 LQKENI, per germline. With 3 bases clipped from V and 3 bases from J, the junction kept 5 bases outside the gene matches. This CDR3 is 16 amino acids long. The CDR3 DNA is TGTGCCAGCTCACCTCCTGACAGGGGGGACACCGGGGAGCTGTTTTTT. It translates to CASSPPDRGDTGELFF. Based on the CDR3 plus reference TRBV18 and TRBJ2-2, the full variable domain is NAGVMQNPRHLVRRRGQEARLRCSPMKGHSHVYWYRQLPEEGLKFMVYLQKENIIDESGMPKERFSAEFPKEGPSILRIQQVVRGDSAAYFCASSPPDRGDTGELFFGEGSRLTVL.

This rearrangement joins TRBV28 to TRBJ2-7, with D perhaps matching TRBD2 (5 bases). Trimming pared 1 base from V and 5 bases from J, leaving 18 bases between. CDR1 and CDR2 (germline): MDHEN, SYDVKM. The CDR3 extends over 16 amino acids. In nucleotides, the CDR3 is TGTGCCAGCAGTTTATCATTGGGTCTCTCGAGGGACGAGCAGTACTTC. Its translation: CASSLSLGLSRDEQYF.

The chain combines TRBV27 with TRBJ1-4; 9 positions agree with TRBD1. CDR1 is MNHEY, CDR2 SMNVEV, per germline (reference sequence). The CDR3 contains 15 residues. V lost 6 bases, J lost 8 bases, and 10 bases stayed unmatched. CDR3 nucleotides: TGTGCCAGCAGCCCCGTCGGACAGGGGACAGAAAAACTGTTTTTT. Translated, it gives CASSPVGQGTEKLFF.

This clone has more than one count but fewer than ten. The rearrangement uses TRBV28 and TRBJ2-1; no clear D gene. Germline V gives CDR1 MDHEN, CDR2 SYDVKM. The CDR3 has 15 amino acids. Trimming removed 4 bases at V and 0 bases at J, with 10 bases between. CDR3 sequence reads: CASSSPFSSYNEQFF. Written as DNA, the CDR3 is TGTGCCAGCAGTTCGCCGTTCAGCTCCTACAATGAGCAGTTCTTC.

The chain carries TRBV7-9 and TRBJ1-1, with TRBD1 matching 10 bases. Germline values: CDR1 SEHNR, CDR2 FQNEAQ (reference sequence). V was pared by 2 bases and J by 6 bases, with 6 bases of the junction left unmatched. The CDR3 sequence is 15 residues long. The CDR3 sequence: CASSLPGQGYAEAFF. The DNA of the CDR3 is TGTGCCAGCAGCTTACCGGGACAGGGGTATGCTGAAGCTTTCTTT.

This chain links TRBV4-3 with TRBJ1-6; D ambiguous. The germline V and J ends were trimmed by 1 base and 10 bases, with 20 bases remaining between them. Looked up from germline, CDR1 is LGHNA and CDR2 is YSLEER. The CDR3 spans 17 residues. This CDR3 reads CASSQVKPGEVRSPLHF. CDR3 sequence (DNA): TGCGCCAGCAGCCAAGTTAAACCGGGAGAGGTCCGATCACCCCTCCACTTT.

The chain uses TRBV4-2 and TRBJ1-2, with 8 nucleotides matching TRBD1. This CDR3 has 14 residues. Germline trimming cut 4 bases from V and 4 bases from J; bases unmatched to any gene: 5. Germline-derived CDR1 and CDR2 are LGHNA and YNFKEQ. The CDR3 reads CASSPGTGGYGYTF. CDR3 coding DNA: TGTGCCAGCAGCCCGGGGACAGGAGGCTATGGCTACACCTTC.

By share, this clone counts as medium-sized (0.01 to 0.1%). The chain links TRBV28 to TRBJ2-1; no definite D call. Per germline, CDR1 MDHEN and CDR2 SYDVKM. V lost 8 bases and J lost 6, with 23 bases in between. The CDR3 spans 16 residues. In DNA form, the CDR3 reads TGTGCCAGCCTTCCCCAGAGCGAGCCTGGGTCCAATGAGCAGTTCTTC. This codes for CASLPQSEPGSNEQFF.

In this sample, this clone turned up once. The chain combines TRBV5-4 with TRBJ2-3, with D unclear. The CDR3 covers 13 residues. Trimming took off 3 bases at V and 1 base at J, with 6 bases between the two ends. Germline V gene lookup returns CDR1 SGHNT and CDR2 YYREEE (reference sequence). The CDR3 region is CASSSARTDTQYF. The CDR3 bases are TGTGCCAGCAGCTCAGCCCGCACAGATACGCAGTATTTT. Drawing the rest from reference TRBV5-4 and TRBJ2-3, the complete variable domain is ETGVTQSPTHLIKTRGQQVTLRCSSQSGHNTVSWYQQALGQGPQFIFQYYREEENGRGNFPPRFSGLQFPNYSSELNVNALELDDSALYLCASSSARTDTQYFGPGTRLTVL.